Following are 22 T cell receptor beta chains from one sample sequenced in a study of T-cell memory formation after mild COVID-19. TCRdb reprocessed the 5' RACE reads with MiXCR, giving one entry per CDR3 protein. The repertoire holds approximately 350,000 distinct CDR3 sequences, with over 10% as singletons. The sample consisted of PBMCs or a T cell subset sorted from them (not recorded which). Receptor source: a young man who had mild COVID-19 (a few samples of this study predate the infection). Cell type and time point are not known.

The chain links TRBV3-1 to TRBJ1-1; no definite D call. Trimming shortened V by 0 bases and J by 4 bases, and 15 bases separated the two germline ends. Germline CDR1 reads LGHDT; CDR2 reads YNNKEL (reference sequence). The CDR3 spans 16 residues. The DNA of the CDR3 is TGTGCCAGCAGCCAAGATCATGGAGACGGCAGCACTGAAGCTTTCTTT. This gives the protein CASSQDHGDGSTEAFF.

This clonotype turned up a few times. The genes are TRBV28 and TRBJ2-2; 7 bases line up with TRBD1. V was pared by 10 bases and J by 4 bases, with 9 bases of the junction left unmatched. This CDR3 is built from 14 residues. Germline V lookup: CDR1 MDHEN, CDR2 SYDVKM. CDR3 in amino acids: CATIAGDSTGELFF. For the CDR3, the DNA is TGTGCCACCATCGCCGGGGACAGCACCGGGGAGCTGTTTTTT.

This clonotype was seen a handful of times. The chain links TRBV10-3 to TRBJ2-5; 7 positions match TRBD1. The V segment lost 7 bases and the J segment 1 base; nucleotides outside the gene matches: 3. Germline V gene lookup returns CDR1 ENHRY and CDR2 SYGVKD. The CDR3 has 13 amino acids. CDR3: CAITRDSQETQYF. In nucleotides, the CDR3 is TGTGCCATCACCCGGGACAGCCAAGAGACCCAGTACTTC.

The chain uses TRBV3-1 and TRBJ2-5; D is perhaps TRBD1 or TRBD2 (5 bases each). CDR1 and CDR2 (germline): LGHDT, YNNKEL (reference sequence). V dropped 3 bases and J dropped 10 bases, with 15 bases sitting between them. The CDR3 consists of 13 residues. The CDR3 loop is CASSQAAEGSQYF. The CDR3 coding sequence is TGTGCCAGCAGCCAGGCGGCTGAGGGGAGCCAGTACTTC.

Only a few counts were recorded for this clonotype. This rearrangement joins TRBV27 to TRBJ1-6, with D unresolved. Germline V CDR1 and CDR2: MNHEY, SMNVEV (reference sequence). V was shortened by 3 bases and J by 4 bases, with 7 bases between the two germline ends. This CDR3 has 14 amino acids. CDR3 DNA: TGTGCCAGCAGTTTCAGACCGTATAATTCACCCCTCCACTTT. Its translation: CASSFRPYNSPLHF.

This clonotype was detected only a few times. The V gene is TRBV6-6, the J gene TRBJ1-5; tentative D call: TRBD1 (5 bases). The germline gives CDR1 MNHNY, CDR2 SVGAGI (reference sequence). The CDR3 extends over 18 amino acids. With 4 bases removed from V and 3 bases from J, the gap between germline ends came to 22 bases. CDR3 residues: CASSSSTVTGGINQPQHF. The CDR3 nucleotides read TGTGCCAGCAGTTCCTCGACAGTAACCGGGGGGATCAATCAGCCCCAGCATTTT.

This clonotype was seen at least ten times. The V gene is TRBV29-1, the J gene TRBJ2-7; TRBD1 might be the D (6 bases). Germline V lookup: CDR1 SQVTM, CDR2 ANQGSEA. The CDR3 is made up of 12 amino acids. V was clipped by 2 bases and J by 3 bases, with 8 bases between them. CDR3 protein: CSVENRDYEQYF. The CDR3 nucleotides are TGCAGCGTTGAAAACAGGGACTACGAGCAGTACTTC.

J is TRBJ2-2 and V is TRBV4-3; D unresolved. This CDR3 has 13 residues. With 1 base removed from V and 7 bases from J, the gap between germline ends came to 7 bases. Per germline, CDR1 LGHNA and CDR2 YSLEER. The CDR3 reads CASSQVVYGELFF. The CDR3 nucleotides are TGCGCCAGCAGCCAAGTCGTTTACGGGGAGCTGTTTTTT.

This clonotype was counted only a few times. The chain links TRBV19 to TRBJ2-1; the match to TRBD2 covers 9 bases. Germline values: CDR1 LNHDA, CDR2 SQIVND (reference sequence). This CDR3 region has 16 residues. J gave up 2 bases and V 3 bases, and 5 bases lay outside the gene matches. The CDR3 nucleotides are TGTGCCAGTAGTATTGTAGCGGGGGAGGCCTACAATGAGCAGTTCTTC. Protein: CASSIVAGEAYNEQFF. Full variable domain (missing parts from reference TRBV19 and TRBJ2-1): DGGITQSPKYLFRKEGQNVTLSCEQNLNHDAMYWYRQDPGQGLRLIYYSQIVNDFQKGDIAEGYSVSREKKESFPLTVTSAQKNPTAFYLCASSIVAGEAYNEQFFGPGTRLTVL.

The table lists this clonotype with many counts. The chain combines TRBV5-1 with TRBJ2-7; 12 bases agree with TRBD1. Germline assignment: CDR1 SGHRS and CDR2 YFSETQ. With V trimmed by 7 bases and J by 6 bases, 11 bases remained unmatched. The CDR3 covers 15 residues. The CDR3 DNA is TGCGCCAGCGCAAAGATGGGACAGGGGGCTATCGAGCAGTACTTC. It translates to CASAKMGQGAIEQYF.

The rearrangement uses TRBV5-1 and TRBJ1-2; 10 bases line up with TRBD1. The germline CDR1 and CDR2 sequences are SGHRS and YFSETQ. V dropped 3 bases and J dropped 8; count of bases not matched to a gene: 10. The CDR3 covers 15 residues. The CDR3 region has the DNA TGCGCCAGCAGCTACGAGACAGGGGGCTCCAACGGCTACACCTTC. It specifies CASSYETGGSNGYTF. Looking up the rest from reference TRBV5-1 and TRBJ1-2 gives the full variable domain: KAGVTQTPRYLIKTRGQQVTLSCSPISGHRSVSWYQQTPGQGLQFLFEYFSETQRNKGNFPGRFSGRQFSNSRSEMNVSTLELGDSALYLCASSYETGGSNGYTFGSGTRLTVV.

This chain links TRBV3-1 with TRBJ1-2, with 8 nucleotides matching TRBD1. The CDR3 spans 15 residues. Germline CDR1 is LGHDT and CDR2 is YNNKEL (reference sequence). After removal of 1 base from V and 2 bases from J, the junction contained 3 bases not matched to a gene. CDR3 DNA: TGTGCCAGCAGCCAAGCCTACAGGGGGAACTATGGCTACACCTTC. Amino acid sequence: CASSQAYRGNYGYTF.

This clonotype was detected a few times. CDR3 DNA sequence: TGTGCCATCAGTGAGTCGCGGGGCCGGCCCACCGGGGAGCTGTTTTTT. Translation gives CAISESRGRPTGELFF. The chain employs TRBV10-3 and TRBJ2-2; tentative D call: TRBD2 (6 bases). The CDR3 has 16 amino acids. V lost 0 bases and J 4 bases, leaving 12 bases between the germline ends. Germline CDR1 reads ENHRY; CDR2 reads SYGVKD.

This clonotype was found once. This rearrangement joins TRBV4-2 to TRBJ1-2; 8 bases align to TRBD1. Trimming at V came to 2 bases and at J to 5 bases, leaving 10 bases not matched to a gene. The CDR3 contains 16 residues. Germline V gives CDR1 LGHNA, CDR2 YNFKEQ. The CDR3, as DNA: TGTGCCAGCAGCCAACAGGGGGCGCACAACTTGTATGGCTACACCTTC. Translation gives CASSQQGAHNLYGYTF.

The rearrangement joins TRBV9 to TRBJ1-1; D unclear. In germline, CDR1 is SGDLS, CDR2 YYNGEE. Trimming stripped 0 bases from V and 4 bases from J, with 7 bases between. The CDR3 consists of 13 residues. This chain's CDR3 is CASSVGDGTEAFF. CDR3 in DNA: TGTGCCAGCAGCGTAGGGGATGGCACTGAAGCTTTCTTT.

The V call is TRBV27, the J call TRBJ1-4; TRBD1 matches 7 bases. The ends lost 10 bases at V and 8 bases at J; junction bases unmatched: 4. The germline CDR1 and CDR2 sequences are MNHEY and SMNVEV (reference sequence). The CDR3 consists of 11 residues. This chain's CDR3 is CATLQGEKLFF. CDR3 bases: TGTGCCACCCTACAGGGGGAAAAACTGTTTTTT.

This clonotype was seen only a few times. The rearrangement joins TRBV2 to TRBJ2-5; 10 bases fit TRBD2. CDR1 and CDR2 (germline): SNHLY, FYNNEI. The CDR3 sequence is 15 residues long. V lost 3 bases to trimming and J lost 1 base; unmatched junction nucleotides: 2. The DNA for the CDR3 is TGTGCCAGCAGTGAGACTAGCGGGCTCCAAGAGACCCAGTACTTC. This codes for CASSETSGLQETQYF. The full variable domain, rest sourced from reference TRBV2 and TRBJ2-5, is EPEVTQTPSHQVTQMGQEVILRCVPISNHLYFYWYRQILGQKVEFLVSFYNNEISEKSEIFDDQFSVERPDGSNFTLKIRSTKLEDSAMYFCASSETSGLQETQYFGPGTRLLVL.

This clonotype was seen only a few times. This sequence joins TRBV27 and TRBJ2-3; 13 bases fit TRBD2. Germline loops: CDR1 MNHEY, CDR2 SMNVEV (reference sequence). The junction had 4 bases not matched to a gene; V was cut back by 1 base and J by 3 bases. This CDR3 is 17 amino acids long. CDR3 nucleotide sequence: TGTGCCAGCAGTTTATGGGGACTAGCGGGGCTAACAGATACGCAGTATTTT. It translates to CASSLWGLAGLTDTQYF.

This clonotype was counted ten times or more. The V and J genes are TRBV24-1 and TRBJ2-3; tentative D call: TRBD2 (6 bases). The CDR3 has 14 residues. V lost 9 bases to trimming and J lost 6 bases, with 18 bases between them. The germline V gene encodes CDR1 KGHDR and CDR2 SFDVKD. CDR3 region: CATASAGLTDTQYF. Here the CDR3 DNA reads TGTGCCACCGCTTCGGCCGGACTAACGGATACGCAGTATTTT.

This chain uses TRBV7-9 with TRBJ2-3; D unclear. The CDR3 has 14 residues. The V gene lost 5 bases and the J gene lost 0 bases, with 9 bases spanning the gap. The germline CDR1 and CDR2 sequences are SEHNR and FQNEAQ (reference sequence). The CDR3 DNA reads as TGTGCCAGCAGCCCTCCGACGAGCACAGATACGCAGTATTTT. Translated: CASSPPTSTDTQYF. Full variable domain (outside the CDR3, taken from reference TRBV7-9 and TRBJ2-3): DTGVSQNPRHKITKRGQNVTFRCDPISEHNRLYWYRQTLGQGPEFLTYFQNEAQLEKSRLLSDRFSAERPKGSFSTLEIQRTEQGDSAMYLCASSPPTSTDTQYFGPGTRLTVL.

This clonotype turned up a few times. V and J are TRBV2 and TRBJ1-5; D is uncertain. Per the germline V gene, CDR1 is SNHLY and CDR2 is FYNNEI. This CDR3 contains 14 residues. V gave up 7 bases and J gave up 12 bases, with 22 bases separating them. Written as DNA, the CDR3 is TGTGCCAGCATGAGTGGAATAACTGCTGGCTTCCAGCATTTT. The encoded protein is CASMSGITAGFQHF.

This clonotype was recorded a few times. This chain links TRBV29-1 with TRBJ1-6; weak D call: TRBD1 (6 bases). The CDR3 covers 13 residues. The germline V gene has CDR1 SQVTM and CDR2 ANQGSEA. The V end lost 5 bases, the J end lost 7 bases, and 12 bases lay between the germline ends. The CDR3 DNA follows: TGCAGCGTTCGCGGGACACCAAATTCACCCCTCCACTTT. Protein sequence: CSVRGTPNSPLHF.